This T cell receptor beta chain was identified during a study of blood T cell repertoires in COVID-19. Looking at the study overall: Sources were T cells, B-cell-depleted T cells, or PBMCs; the material itself was cDNA or gDNA.

Patients in Seattle were enrolled during active infection, then followed longitudinally. In the authors' workflow: The assay estimated nucleated cells by amplifying reference gene primers. The method was immunoSEQ multiplex PCR; TCRdb's version includes in-frame clones alone and lacks a portion of them. The DNA gave D and trimming, while V, J and clone size come from that table. The sample yields about 110,000 clones, roughly four fifths seen once. This CDR3 has 16 residues. Germline trimming cut 6 bases from V and 1 base from J; bases unmatched to any gene: 3. Germline V lookup: CDR1 MNHEY, CDR2 SMNVEV (reference sequence).

The specimen sequenced was peripheral blood. The genes are TRBV27 and TRBJ2-1, with 13 bases identical to TRBD2. This TCR derives from a man of 80 years or more with COVID-19, enrolled during active disease. For the CDR3, the DNA is TGTGCCAGCAGCCCGGGACTAGCGGGATCCTACAATGAGCAGTTCTTC. Translated, it gives CASSPGLAGSYNEQFF.